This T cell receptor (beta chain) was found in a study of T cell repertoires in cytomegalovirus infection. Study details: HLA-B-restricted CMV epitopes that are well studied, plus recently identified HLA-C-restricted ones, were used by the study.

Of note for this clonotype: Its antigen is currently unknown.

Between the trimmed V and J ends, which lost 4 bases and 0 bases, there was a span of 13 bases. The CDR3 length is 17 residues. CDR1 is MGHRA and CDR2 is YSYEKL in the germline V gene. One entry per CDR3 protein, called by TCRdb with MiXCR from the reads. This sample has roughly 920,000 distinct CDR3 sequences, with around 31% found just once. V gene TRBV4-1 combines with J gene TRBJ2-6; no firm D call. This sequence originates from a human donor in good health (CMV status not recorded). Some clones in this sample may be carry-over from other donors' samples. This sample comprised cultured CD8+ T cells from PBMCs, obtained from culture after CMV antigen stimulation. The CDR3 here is CASSPPGGSSGANVLTF. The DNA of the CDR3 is TGCGCCAGCAGCCCCCCGGGCGGTTCCTCTGGGGCCAACGTCCTGACTTTC.